The entry below describes one T cell receptor (beta chain). The antigen remains unidentified. This specimen belongs to a study of CD8+ T cells in alopecia areata. Study overall: For 6 to 18 months, tofacitinib was taken, and 6 months off drug followed. Whole-study findings and limits: Persistence during tofacitinib was seen for many expanded lesional clones in scalp and blood. On tofacitinib, scalp clonality and expanded CD8+ clones among top 100 fell significantly.

Germline values: CDR1 MNHEY, CDR2 SVGAGI. V shed 4 bases, J shed 5 bases, and the junction held 10 bases outside the gene matches. The CDR3 spans 15 residues. Extracted from the samples, RNA was reverse transcribed into cDNA to serve as the sequencing template. Only in-frame clones appear in the TCRdb table, and some are missing; sequencing was by immunoSEQ multiplex PCR. The sample records around 140,000 clones, 50% to 65% being singletons. Treatment noted: oral pan-JAK inhibitor, 5-10 mg twice daily. The TCR sequence derives from a human donor with alopecia areata. This sample comprised CD8+ T cells sorted from blood, obtained at week 4, from a patient treated with tofacitinib. The genes are TRBV6-5 and TRBJ2-5, with 7 bases that match TRBD1. The CDR3 loop reads CASSSDREPQETQYF. CDR3 sequence (DNA): TGTGCCAGCAGTTCAGACAGGGAGCCCCAGGAGACCCAGTACTTC.